This T cell receptor (beta chain) was sequenced for a study of blood T cell repertoires in COVID-19. After removal of 8 bases from V and 10 bases from J, the junction contained 8 bases not matched to a gene. The CDR3 sequence is 13 residues long. Germline values: CDR1 MNHEY, CDR2 SVGAGI. Some clones are missing from TCRdb's copy, which holds only in-frame ones; the method was immunoSEQ multiplex PCR. This table has around 280,000 clones, around 85% appearing once. The clonotype was recovered from a woman aged 40 to 55 who had recovered from COVID-19. The chain has TRBV6-5 and TRBJ1-6, with TRBD1 matching 7 bases. Material: PBMCs or T cells enriched from blood (not recorded which). CDR3 in amino acids: CASATGSRSPLHF. For the CDR3, the DNA is TGTGCCAGCGCGACAGGGAGTCGGTCACCCCTCCACTTT.